This TCR beta chain was found in a study of early T cells in non-severe SARS-CoV-2 infection. The V gene's germline CDR1 is DFQATT and CDR2 SNEGSKA (reference sequence). The CDR3 runs to 13 residues. The V end lost 4 bases, the J end lost 1 base, and 10 bases lay between the germline ends. TCRdb redid the calling of the 5' RACE reads with MiXCR, one entry per CDR3 protein. Of tens of thousands of distinct CDR3 sequences in the sample, about 9.8% were seen once. By frequency in the sample, this clonotype is medium-sized. This chain links TRBV20-1 with TRBJ2-5, with D possibly TRBD1 on 5 matching bases. The TCR sequence derives from an adult who was a healthcare worker with PCR-confirmed SARS-CoV-2 infection or an uninfected control (not recorded which). Sequenced: whole blood. This chain's CDR3 is CSAIDSFQETQYF. CDR3 nucleotides: TGCAGTGCTATTGACAGTTTCCAAGAGACCCAGTACTTC.